Given below is one T cell receptor (beta chain) in context. This sample was included in a study of cytomegalovirus exposure and HLA in healthy donors. The germline CDR1 and CDR2 sequences are MGHRA and YSYEKL. This CDR3 region has 16 residues. V gave up 1 base and J gave up 7 bases; unmatched junction bases: 10. Profiled with immunoSEQ multiplex PCR; TCRdb holds only in-frame clones, not every one. The top ten clones hold about 3.7% of a sample with about 130,000 clones, nearly 90% of them seen once. This sequence was found in a man aged 25 to 40 in good health and CMV-seronegative. The V call is TRBV4-1, the J call TRBJ2-5, with 9 bases that match TRBD1. Sequenced input: PBMCs. The CDR3 nucleotides read TGCGCCAGCAGCCAAGCCGAACGGGGACAGGGACGGACCCAGTACTTC. Translating gives CASSQAERGQGRTQYF.